What follows are 25 T cell receptor beta chains derived from one specimen sequenced in a study of cytomegalovirus exposure and HLA in healthy donors. In the PCR, 60 Vbeta and 13 Jbeta primers were used. Profiled with immunoSEQ multiplex PCR; TCRdb holds only in-frame clones, not every one. The data show about 140,000 clones, around 82% seen once. The sample taken for sequencing was PBMCs. The source of these receptors is a man younger than 35 in good health and CMV-seropositive.

The CDR3: CASSPTTVNQPQHF. The CDR3 DNA is TGTGCCAGCAGTCCCACGACAGTGAATCAGCCCCAGCATTTT. The V gene is TRBV25-1, the J gene TRBJ1-5, with D possibly being TRBD1 (5 bases). The germline V and J ends were trimmed by 5 bases and 4 bases, with 12 bases remaining between them. CDR3 length: 14 residues. Germline V gene lookup returns CDR1 MGHDK and CDR2 SYGVNS.

V and J are TRBV27 and TRBJ2-7, with 7 positions matching TRBD1. This CDR3 comprises 15 residues. With 6 bases clipped from V and 2 bases from J, the junction kept 10 bases outside the gene matches. Germline V gives CDR1 MNHEY, CDR2 SMNVEV (reference sequence). The CDR3 region is CASRSKTGITYEQYF. Written as DNA, the CDR3 is TGTGCCAGCAGGAGTAAGACAGGGATCACCTACGAGCAGTACTTC.

The chain has TRBV10-2 and TRBJ2-5; D possibly corresponds to TRBD1 (6 bases). CDR1 and CDR2 (germline): WSHSY, SAAADI. The CDR3 spans 14 residues. With 8 bases removed from V and 2 bases from J, the gap between germline ends came to 15 bases. The DNA of the CDR3 is TGCGCCAGCTCGAGGAGCAGGGGACAAGAGACCCAGTACTTC. Protein product: CASSRSRGQETQYF.

The chain joins TRBV4-1 to TRBJ1-4, with 7 nucleotides matching TRBD1. Germline assignment: CDR1 MGHRA and CDR2 YSYEKL. This CDR3 comprises 15 residues. V gave up 4 bases and J gave up 5 bases; unmatched junction bases: 7. The CDR3 loop reads CASSLPGQWNEKLFF. CDR3 nucleotides: TGCGCCAGCAGCCTGCCGGGACAGTGGAATGAAAAACTGTTTTTT.

The gene calls are TRBV4-1 and TRBJ2-1, with D maybe TRBD2 (6 bases). The V end was cut by 3 bases, the J end by 10 bases, with 13 bases between. The CDR3 length is 13 residues. Germline V lookup: CDR1 MGHRA, CDR2 YSYEKL. This CDR3 is CASSHFGSDEQFF. DNA for the CDR3: TGCGCCAGCAGCCATTTCGGGAGCGACGAGCAGTTCTTC.

V is TRBV29-1 and J is TRBJ2-5, with D possibly matching TRBD2 (6 bases). The CDR3 totals 12 residues. Trimming stripped 6 bases from V and 11 bases from J, with 19 bases between. The germline gives CDR1 SQVTM, CDR2 ANQGSEA. The CDR3: CSVRLVEEEQYF. CDR3 in DNA: TGCAGCGTCAGACTAGTTGAGGAGGAGCAGTACTTC.

This clone was observed a single time. Other DNA sequences within the sample encode an identical CDR3. This chain connects TRBV19 to TRBJ1-1, with D unresolved. The germline V gene has CDR1 LNHDA and CDR2 SQIVND (reference sequence). CDR3 length: 13 amino acids. Trimming took off 1 base at V and 1 base at J, with 4 bases between the two ends. The DNA for the CDR3 is TGTGCCAGTAGTATAGGACAGAACACTGAAGCTTTCTTT. Protein: CASSIGQNTEAFF. Complete variable domain (other parts from reference TRBV19 and TRBJ1-1): DGGITQSPKYLFRKEGQNVTLSCEQNLNHDAMYWYRQDPGQGLRLIYYSQIVNDFQKGDIAEGYSVSREKKESFPLTVTSAQKNPTAFYLCASSIGQNTEAFFGQGTRLTVV.

This clone was counted once. The chain is built from TRBV4-1 and TRBJ2-1; 7 bases line up with TRBD2. Trimming took 0 bases from V and 5 from J; bases not matched to a gene: 4. Germline loops: CDR1 MGHRA, CDR2 YSYEKL. The CDR3 contains 15 residues. This CDR3 is CASSQDTAGHNEQFF. For the CDR3, the DNA is TGCGCCAGCAGCCAAGATACAGCGGGGCACAATGAGCAGTTCTTC.

The chain recombines TRBV10-3 with TRBJ2-1, with D perhaps TRBD1 (5 bases). Trimming took 2 bases from V and 0 from J, leaving 5 bases between them. The CDR3 sequence is 14 residues long. Germline CDR1 ENHRY, CDR2 SYGVKD. CDR3 DNA: TGTGCCATCAGTGAGAGGGGCTCCTACAATGAGCAGTTCTTC. Amino acids: CAISERGSYNEQFF.

V is TRBV5-4 and J is TRBJ1-1, with 7 bases aligning to TRBD1. The junction had 9 bases not matched to a gene; V was cut back by 4 bases and J by 3 bases. The CDR3 extends over 15 amino acids. CDR1 is SGHNT and CDR2 is YYREEE in the germline V gene (reference sequence). The CDR3 DNA follows: TGTGCCAGCAGCCCAGGGACAGAATATTACACTGAAGCTTTCTTT. Encoded protein: CASSPGTEYYTEAFF.

This clone was found once. The chain has TRBV9 and TRBJ2-3, with 11 bases that match TRBD2. Trimming at V came to 2 bases and at J to 1 base, leaving 3 bases not matched to a gene. The CDR3 consists of 16 residues. CDR1 and CDR2 (germline): SGDLS, YYNGEE. CDR3 amino acids: CASSVVLAGGTDTQYF. The CDR3 bases are TGTGCCAGCAGCGTGGTACTAGCGGGAGGCACAGATACGCAGTATTTT. Full variable domain (outside the CDR3, taken from reference TRBV9 and TRBJ2-3): DSGVTQTPKHLITATGQRVTLRCSPRSGDLSVYWYQQSLDQGLQFLIQYYNGEERAKGNILERFSAQQFPDLHSELNLSSLELGDSALYFCASSVVLAGGTDTQYFGPGTRLTVL.

The J gene is TRBJ2-7, the V gene TRBV25-1, with 9 bases aligning to TRBD1. J was trimmed by 9 bases and V by 4 bases; bases with no gene match: 7. The V gene's germline CDR1 is MGHDK and CDR2 SYGVNS. The CDR3 consists of 13 residues. In DNA form, the CDR3 reads TGTGCCAGCAGTGTGGACAGGGGTTTGGGGCAGTACTTC. It translates to CASSVDRGLGQYF.

The chain combines TRBV27 with TRBJ2-3; 15 bases fit TRBD2. The CDR3 totals 16 residues. The germline gives CDR1 MNHEY, CDR2 SMNVEV (reference sequence). V trimming: 4 bases; J trimming: 6 bases; junction bases outside the gene matches: 5. The CDR3 DNA sequence: TGTGCCAGCAGTTCGGGACTAGCGGGAGGCGGGGATACGCAGTATTTT. Amino acid sequence: CASSSGLAGGGDTQYF.

The genes are TRBV9 and TRBJ2-3; perhaps TRBD1 as D (6 bases). V was trimmed by 4 bases and J by 3 bases, leaving 9 bases between them. CDR1 SGDLS and CDR2 YYNGEE come from the germline V gene. CDR3 size: 13 residues. The CDR3 here is CASSQQGTDTQYF. In DNA, the CDR3 is TGTGCCAGCAGCCAACAGGGAACAGATACGCAGTATTTT.

This clone was picked up one time. This chain links TRBV28 with TRBJ1-2, with TRBD1 identical over 8 bases. CDR1 is MDHEN and CDR2 is SYDVKM in the germline V gene. J was trimmed by 7 bases and V by 5 bases; bases with no gene match: 6. The CDR3 totals 13 residues. CDR3 residues: CASSLIQGGGYTF. In nucleotides, the CDR3 is TGTGCCAGCAGTCTTATACAGGGGGGTGGCTACACCTTC.

The chain employs TRBV9 and TRBJ1-1; D may be TRBD1 (5 bases). Germline V gene sequence: CDR1 SGDLS, CDR2 YYNGEE. CDR3 length equals 14 residues. Trimming left V 0 bases short and J 9 bases short, with 15 bases between. Here the CDR3 DNA reads TGTGCCAGCAGCGTAGATTTACAGGTTAGGAAAGCTTTCTTT. Encoded protein: CASSVDLQVRKAFF.

A word on this clone: This specimen includes other DNA sequences encoding the same CDR3. DNA for the CDR3: TGCGCCAGCAGCCCGGGACAGGGTAATGAAAAACTGTTTTTT. Translation gives CASSPGQGNEKLFF. The rearrangement uses TRBV5-1 and TRBJ1-4; 9 nucleotides align to TRBD1. CDR3 length: 14 amino acids. Germline lookup yields CDR1 SGHRS and CDR2 YFSETQ. V lost 4 bases to trimming and J lost 4 bases; unmatched junction nucleotides: 2.

The gene calls are TRBV4-1 and TRBJ2-1, with unresolved D. V lost 4 bases and J 5 bases, leaving 18 bases between the germline ends. CDR3 length equals 16 residues. Germline loops: CDR1 MGHRA, CDR2 YSYEKL. As DNA, the CDR3 is TGCGCCAGCAGCCCCCCCCGCACCACTTCTAACAATGAGCAGTTCTTC. Protein product: CASSPPRTTSNNEQFF.

This chain links TRBV5-1 with TRBJ2-7, with unresolved D. V gave up 0 bases and J gave up 0 bases, with 7 bases separating them. The CDR3 sequence is 14 residues long. Germline loops: CDR1 SGHRS, CDR2 YFSETQ. CDR3 region: CASSLGRNSYEQYF. The CDR3 nucleotides read TGCGCCAGCAGCTTGGGCAGGAACTCCTACGAGCAGTACTTC.

V gene TRBV6-5 combines with J gene TRBJ2-7; TRBD1 aligns across 7 bases. This CDR3 contains 14 residues. Germline loops: CDR1 MNHEY, CDR2 SVGAGI. Trimming cost V 5 bases and J 5 bases; bases outside gene matches: 9. The CDR3 nucleotides are TGTGCCAGCAGTCCCTTGGATACAGGGGACGAGCAGTACTTC. Its translation is CASSPLDTGDEQYF.

This clone was recorded only once. The rearrangement links TRBV7-9 to TRBJ2-4; 9 nucleotides agree with TRBD2. This CDR3 has 16 amino acids. Losses at the gene ends were 0 bases for V and 7 bases for J; bases not matched to a gene: 7. Germline V gene data show CDR1 as SEHNR and CDR2 as FQNEAQ (reference sequence). CDR3: CASSLAPSGIENIQYF. For the CDR3, the DNA is TGTGCCAGCAGCTTAGCTCCTAGCGGGATTGAGAACATTCAGTACTTC.

This clone has a single count. Relative to the germline gene, one junction end is altered; a read error may explain this. J is TRBJ2-7 and V is TRBV5-1; D is possibly TRBD1 (6 bases). The CDR3 contains 14 residues. The germline V gene encodes CDR1 SGHRS and CDR2 YFSETQ. The CDR3 spells CVSSPGQSSYEQYF. For the CDR3, the DNA is TGCGTCAGCAGCCCCGGACAGAGCTCCTACGAGCAGTACTTC. The variable domain in full, with the rest retrieved from reference TRBV5-1 and TRBJ2-7, is KAGVTQTPRYLIKTRGQQVTLSCSPISGHRSVSWYQQTPGQGLQFLFEYFSETQRNKGNFPGRFSGRQFSNSRSEMNVSTLELGDSALYLCVSSPGQSSYEQYFGPGTRLTVT.

This sequence joins TRBV4-1 and TRBJ2-2, with 13 positions matching TRBD2. V lost 7 bases, J lost 6 bases, and 8 bases stayed unmatched. The CDR3 is 16 residues long. Germline CDR1 reads MGHRA; CDR2 reads YSYEKL. The CDR3 nucleotides are TGCGCCAGCACCCCTGGACTAGCGGGAGCCCCCGGGGAGCTGTTTTTT. This sequence encodes CASTPGLAGAPGELFF.

The chain carries TRBV7-9 and TRBJ2-2; weak D call: TRBD2 (6 bases). V was shortened by 2 bases and J by 0 bases, with 10 bases between the two germline ends. Looked up from germline, CDR1 is SEHNR and CDR2 is FQNEAQ (reference sequence). The CDR3 is 16 residues long. In DNA form, the CDR3 reads TGTGCCAGCAGCTTAAGGACTACTACGAACACCGGGGAGCTGTTTTTT. This codes for CASSLRTTTNTGELFF.

The chain employs TRBV5-6 and TRBJ1-3; no definite D call. V lost 2 bases and J 0 bases, leaving 6 bases between the germline ends. Per germline, CDR1 SGHDT and CDR2 YYEEEE. The CDR3 consists of 14 residues. CDR3 in amino acids: CASSFQVSGNTIYF. Here the CDR3 DNA reads TGTGCCAGCAGCTTCCAGGTCTCTGGAAACACCATATATTTT.